These 16 T cell receptor beta chains came from one sample sequenced in a study of blood T cell repertoires in COVID-19. Only in-frame clones appear in the TCRdb table, and some are missing; sequencing was by immunoSEQ multiplex PCR. This repertoire shows some 150,000 clones, more than 75% found once; its top ten account for 5%. Input material: peripheral blood. All receptors derive from a woman between 65 and 79 years old with COVID-19, enrolled during active disease.

In this sample, this clone turned up a few times. No DNA is shown, since the ends of the CDR3 on it are uncertain; the CDR3 is the one TCRdb lists. The chain links TRBV27 to TRBJ2-3; the table names TRBD1, a call not compared with the DNA. Germline V gene sequence: CDR1 MNHEY, CDR2 SMNVEV (reference sequence). The CDR3 totals 16 residues, both ends included. CDR3 region: CASSTSDRGLRDTQYF.

The table lists this clone with a count of one. The V gene is TRBV30, the J gene TRBJ2-5, with D perhaps matching TRBD2 (5 bases). CDR1 is GTSNPN and CDR2 is SVGIG in the germline V gene (reference sequence). Trimming shortened V by 7 bases and J by 2 bases, and 14 bases separated the two germline ends. This CDR3 comprises 13 residues. CDR3 bases: TGTGCCTTAGCCCGGGGTCGACAAGAGACCCAGTACTTC. As protein: CALARGRQETQYF.

V gene TRBV6-1 combines with J gene TRBJ1-5; unclear D gene. This CDR3 region has 15 residues. V was trimmed by 3 bases and J by 2 bases, leaving 11 bases between them. Looked up from germline, CDR1 is MNHNS and CDR2 is SASEGT. The CDR3 loop is CASSDRQRGNQPQHF. CDR3 nucleotides: TGTGCCAGCAGTGACAGGCAAAGAGGCAATCAGCCCCAGCATTTT.

This chain joins TRBV5-4 and TRBJ1-2, with unresolved D. Germline-derived CDR1 and CDR2 are SGHNT and YYREEE (reference sequence). CDR3 length equals 15 residues. The V end was cut by 5 bases, the J end by 8 bases, with 22 bases between. CDR3 amino acids: CASSPDSTTLRGYTF. CDR3 sequence (DNA): TGTGCCAGCAGTCCCGACTCGACGACGCTGAGGGGCTACACCTTC.

This chain links TRBV28 with TRBJ2-2, with 7 bases matching TRBD1. With 10 bases clipped from V and 4 bases from J, the junction kept 33 bases outside the gene matches. CDR1 MDHEN and CDR2 SYDVKM come from the germline V gene. The CDR3 loop spans 22 amino acids. CDR3 nucleotide sequence: TGTGCCAACTACCCCTTATTTGACACAAAGGACAGGCGAACGACCTTCACCGGGGAGCTGTTTTTT. This encodes CANYPLFDTKDRRTTFTGELFF.

This clone was picked up a small number of times. The chain has TRBV6-6 and TRBJ2-7; 8 nucleotides align to TRBD1. The CDR3 has 16 residues. The ends lost 5 bases at V and 6 bases at J; junction bases unmatched: 15. The germline V gene has CDR1 MNHNY and CDR2 SVGAGI (reference sequence). DNA of the CDR3: TGTGCCAGCAGTGCCCTAGACAGGGGTCTTCTTTCCGAGCAGTACTTC. Residues: CASSALDRGLLSEQYF.

This chain uses TRBV10-3 with TRBJ1-5; the match to TRBD1 covers 8 bases. CDR1 and CDR2 (germline): ENHRY, SYGVKD. CDR3 length equals 14 residues. V shed 5 bases and J 3 bases; nucleotides not matched to a gene: 3. CDR3 coding DNA: TGTGCCATCAGTAACAGGGGGAACAATCAGCCCCAGCATTTT. As protein: CAISNRGNNQPQHF.

CDR3 protein: CASSLPTWGGYTF. The CDR3 DNA follows: TGTGCCAGCAGTTTACCAACGTGGGGCGGCTACACCTTC. The chain joins TRBV28 to TRBJ1-2, with D possibly matching TRBD1 (5 bases). CDR1 is MDHEN, CDR2 SYDVKM, per germline. This CDR3 has 13 residues. Trimming pared 2 bases from V and 8 bases from J, leaving 12 bases between.

The V and J genes are TRBV2 and TRBJ1-1, with 9 bases fitting TRBD1. V lost 2 bases to trimming and J lost 8 bases; unmatched junction nucleotides: 9. The CDR3 runs 15 residues. Germline CDR1 SNHLY, CDR2 FYNNEI. The CDR3 region is CASSERPTGGTEAFF. As DNA, the CDR3 is TGTGCCAGCAGTGAAAGGCCGACAGGGGGTACGGAAGCTTTCTTT.

The chain carries TRBV7-9 and TRBJ1-4, with a possible D match to TRBD1 (5 bases). Germline lookup yields CDR1 SEHNR and CDR2 FQNEAQ (reference sequence). V shed 3 bases and J shed 5 bases, with 16 bases lying between them. The CDR3 totals 16 residues. In nucleotides, the CDR3 is TGTGCCAGCAGCTTCGGGTCAGGGATCGGAAATGAAAAACTGTTTTTT. Its protein product is CASSFGSGIGNEKLFF.

This chain links TRBV21-1 with TRBJ1-1; the table's D call TRBD1 went unverified against the DNA. TRBV21-1 is termed a pseudogene. The CDR3 runs 12 residues. CDR3 DNA: TGTGCCAGCACCCAGGGTGGCACTGAAGCTTTCTTT. It yields the protein CASTQGGTEAFF.

The chain links TRBV7-2 to TRBJ2-6; D unresolved. The CDR3 loop spans 16 amino acids. Trimming stripped 1 base from V and 0 bases from J, with 7 bases between. CDR1 and CDR2 (germline): SGHTA, FQGNSA. CDR3: CASSLDFISGANVLTF. The CDR3 DNA is TGTGCCAGCAGCTTAGATTTTATCTCTGGGGCCAACGTCCTGACTTTC.

This clone was detected only once. Here the CDR3 reads CASRVIGEYGYTF. The CDR3 DNA reads as TGTGCCAGCAGAGTTATCGGGGAATATGGCTACACCTTC. The chain has TRBV2 and TRBJ1-2, with D unclear. Trimming took 6 bases from V and 5 from J, leaving 13 bases between them. The CDR3 sequence is 13 residues long. CDR1 SNHLY and CDR2 FYNNEI come from the germline V gene.

The chain has TRBV7-3 and TRBJ2-1; D is perhaps TRBD2 (6 bases). The V gene lost 0 bases and the J gene lost 6 bases, with 12 bases spanning the gap. The germline V gene has CDR1 SGHTA and CDR2 FQGTGA. The CDR3 spans 15 residues. The CDR3 protein is CASSLTGDSVNEQFF. The CDR3, as DNA: TGTGCCAGCAGCTTAACAGGGGACTCGGTCAATGAGCAGTTCTTC.

The genes are TRBV19 and TRBJ2-6; D may be TRBD1 (6 bases). Germline V gene data show CDR1 as LNHDA and CDR2 as SQIVND (reference sequence). CDR3 length: 17 residues. Trimming shortened V by 5 bases and J by 1 base, and 15 bases separated the two germline ends. The CDR3 DNA sequence: TGTGCCAGTAGTTCAGGGGTGGGATATTCTGGGGCCAACGTCCTGACTTTC. Protein product: CASSSGVGYSGANVLTF.

This clone occurred a few times. The chain couples TRBV3-1 (or the pseudogene TRBV3-2) to TRBJ1-5; 10 nucleotides agree with TRBD1. The ends lost 3 bases at V and 4 bases at J; junction bases unmatched: 3. In germline, CDR1 is LGHDT, CDR2 YNNKEL (reference sequence). The CDR3 covers 15 residues. The CDR3 region is CASSHKGQGNQPQHF. The CDR3 region has the DNA TGTGCCAGCAGCCATAAGGGACAGGGGAATCAGCCCCAGCATTTT.